What follows describes a single T cell receptor (beta chain). Its specificity is not known. The data were obtained in a study of shared clonotypes between healthy human individuals. The study, taken as a whole, reports: The study sampled only blood, and tissue repertoires likely differ. Read depth was anticipated to influence clonotype sharing among donors.

A deep-level run was used for the assay. The authors distributed each subset's genomic DNA evenly over several immunoSEQ plates. Clones were read by immunoSEQ multiplex PCR, and TCRdb kept only the in-frame ones, dropping some. This sample has about 2.4 million clones, with over 85% found just once. This CDR3 spans 16 amino acids. This chain connects TRBV21-1 to TRBJ2-7; TRBD1, the table's D call, was not compared with the DNA. TRBV21-1 is recorded as a pseudogene. The receptor was derived from a man between 18 and 29 years old in good health. The sequenced sample was naive CD4+ T cells sorted from blood. The subset: CD45RA+ positively selected. CDR3 nucleotide sequence: TGTGCCAGCAGCAAAGCCTGGACAGGGGTTTCCTACGAGCAGTACTTC. Amino acid sequence: CASSKAWTGVSYEQYF.